The clone carrying this T cell receptor (beta chain) has just one count. The entry originates in a study of blood T cell repertoires in COVID-19. In the study overall: The study drew acute and convalescent COVID-19 samples from the United States, Italy and Spain.

Method: immunoSEQ multiplex PCR; TCRdb's copy keeps in-frame clones and lacks some. The data show 250,000 to 400,000 clones, around 90% seen once. V was trimmed by 5 bases and J by 0 bases, leaving 22 bases between them. The CDR3 is made up of 18 amino acids. Germline CDR1 and CDR2: SGHTA and FQGTGA. The chain links TRBV7-3 to TRBJ1-1; D is unclear. Sequencing was performed on peripheral blood. The clonotype originates from a woman aged 30 to 39 with COVID-19, enrolled during active disease. As DNA, the CDR3 is TGTGCCAGCAGCCGACGGGGTCCCCGAACCTCCTTGAACACTGAAGCTTTCTTT. It codes for CASSRRGPRTSLNTEAFF. Full variable domain (remainder filled in from reference TRBV7-3 and TRBJ1-1): GAGVSQTPSNKVTEKGKYVELRCDPISGHTALYWYRQSLGQGPEFLIYFQGTGAADDSGLPNDRFFAVRPEGSVSTLKIQRTERGDSAVYLCASSRRGPRTSLNTEAFFGQGTRLTVV.